The clone carrying this T cell receptor beta chain was counted a single time. Its antigen is not known. The entry originates in a study of OX40 agonist ivuxolimab in advanced cancers. The study, taken as a whole, reports: Specificity for antigen went undetermined in the expanded peripheral T cells.

The CDR3 has 14 amino acids. Trimming stripped 2 bases from V and 2 bases from J, with 13 bases between. Germline values: CDR1 GTSNPN, CDR2 SVGIG (reference sequence). The protocol was immunoSEQ multiplex PCR, while the TCRdb copy is restricted to in-frame clones and leaves out a portion. The table records around 31,000 clones, roughly 79% of them present only once. The sequenced sample was CD4+ or CD8+ T cells sorted from blood, obtained in a trial of the OX40 agonist ivuxolimab. The chain recombines TRBV30 with TRBJ2-7; D gene uncertain. The clonotype was recovered from an adult with an advanced solid tumor such as melanoma, head and neck, liver or kidney cancer. Here the CDR3 DNA reads TGTGCCTGGAGTCTTTCCCCGGGTGCCTACGAGCAGTACTTC. Its translation is CAWSLSPGAYEQYF.